Listed here is a single T cell receptor beta chain. These data are taken from a study of blood T cell repertoires in COVID-19. The overall study: Material from acute and convalescent COVID-19 was sourced from the United States, Italy and Spain.

Germline CDR1 and CDR2: LNHDA and SQIVND (reference sequence). With 4 bases clipped from V and 0 bases from J, the junction kept 3 bases outside the gene matches. The CDR3 totals 16 residues. Cohort 3 donors counted as recovered after two negative PCRs, clearance, or resolved symptoms. In the study's own analysis: Nucleated cell number was recorded as an estimate derived from reference gene primer amplification. Produced via immunoSEQ multiplex PCR; TCRdb's table is partial and in-frame only. V and J calls and clone size are those listed in that table; D and trimming were worked out from the DNA. The data contain around 150,000 clones, about 80% of them singletons.

This receptor was obtained from a man in his fifties or sixties who had recovered from COVID-19. Sequencing was carried out using PBMCs or T cells enriched from blood (not recorded which). V gene TRBV19 combines with J gene TRBJ2-6; the match to TRBD1 covers 7 bases. The CDR3 DNA is TGTGCCAGTAGTACGGGACAGAGCTCTGGGGCCAACGTCCTGACTTTC. Its protein product is CASSTGQSSGANVLTF.